This TCR beta chain comes out of a study of T cell responses to AZD1222 COVID-19 vaccine. Clones were sequenced by immunoSEQ multiplex PCR, and TCRdb holds only the in-frame ones, with some missing. The repertoire consists of approximately 150,000 clones, with roughly 90% occurring once and the leading ten covering 2.5% to 3%. The CDR3 is 10 residues long. Germline assignment: CDR1 GTSNPN and CDR2 SVGIG (reference sequence). Trimming removed 2 bases at V and 6 bases at J, with 2 bases between. The material sequenced was peripheral blood, taken on day 0 of AZD1222 vaccination. The chain carries TRBV30 and TRBJ2-1; no definite D call. The receptor was derived from an adult in good health. CDR3: CAWSTNEQFF. In nucleotides, the CDR3 is TGTGCCTGGAGTACCAATGAGCAGTTCTTC.